This is a list of T cell receptor beta chains from one sample in a study of T-cell reconstitution after alpha-beta-depleted transplantation in children. TCRdb processed the PCR reads anew with MiXCR; each CDR3 protein has one entry. The sample gives about 540,000 distinct CDR3 sequences, roughly a quarter of which show up once; under 45% is in the top ten. This specimen was PBMCs, taken before TCRalphabeta/CD19-depleted stem cell transplant. The receptors were gathered from a boy under two years old with Wiskott-Aldrich syndrome, due to receive a stem cell transplant. Each CDR3 is given with its conserved first and last residue. The D gene is left open where the match is weak. A row's size may be missing; if present it is once, few, many or a size class.

abundance	j_gene	len	d_gene	v_gene	CDR3nt	CDR3aa
.	TRBJ1-2	14	.	TRBV28	TGTGCCAGCAGTTTTCTCGACAGGTTCTATGGCTACACCTTC	CASSFLDRFYGYTF
.	TRBJ1-1	15	.	TRBV12-3/TRBV12-4	TGTGCCAGCAGCCCGGGACGTGGAGTGAACACTGAAGCTTTCTTT	CASSPGRGVNTEAFF
.	TRBJ2-7	12	.	TRBV10-3	TGTGCCATCAGTGACGTAAGGTACGAGCAGTACTTC	CAISDVRYEQYF
many	TRBJ1-5	14	.	TRBV7-2	TGTGCCAGCAGCTTAGGACTGGACAATCAGCCCCAGCATTTT	CASSLGLDNQPQHF
few	TRBJ2-7	14	.	TRBV5-6	TGTGCCAGCAGCTTTCGGGGGACCCAACTCGAGCAGTACTTC	CASSFRGTQLEQYF
.	TRBJ2-7	15	.	TRBV7-2	TGTGCCAGCAGCACGGGCGGGGACTTAGCTAGCGAGCAGTACTTC	CASSTGGDLASEQYF
.	TRBJ2-7	15	.	TRBV6-1	TGTGCCAGCAGAAGGGGACAACTAAACGCCTACGAGCAGTACTTC	CASRRGQLNAYEQYF
few	TRBJ1-6	14	.	TRBV28	TGTGCCAGCAGTCTAGACAGTAGAAGTTCACCCCTCCACTTT	CASSLDSRSSPLHF
.	TRBJ2-1	14	.	TRBV20-1	TGCAGTGCTAGACGGGGCGGGACCAACAATGAGCAGTTCTTC	CSARRGGTNNEQFF
few	TRBJ2-6	19	.	TRBV27	TGTGCCAGCAGTTTATTCGCCAGGACGCTTGGGGGTGGGGCCAACGTCCTGACTTTC	CASSLFARTLGGGANVLTF
few	TRBJ2-7	14	.	TRBV24-1	TGTGCCACCAGTGACCGTGGACAGCCCTACGAGCAGTACTTC	CATSDRGQPYEQYF
.	TRBJ1-6	16	TRBD1	TRBV12-3/TRBV12-4	TGTGCCAGCAGTTCCCGGGACAGCCGAAGAAATTCACCCCTCCACTTT	CASSSRDSRRNSPLHF
few	TRBJ1-1	14	TRBD1	TRBV5-1	TGCGCCAGCAATCCGACAGGGGCGAACACTGAAGCTTTCTTT	CASNPTGANTEAFF
.	TRBJ2-1	15	.	TRBV6-1	TGTGCCAGCAGTCCCCCCGGTAGAACCTACAATGAGCAGTTCTTC	CASSPPGRTYNEQFF
.	TRBJ2-1	16	TRBD2	TRBV5-6	TGTGTCAGCAGCCGACTAGCGGGAGGGGCCTACAATGAGCAGTTCTTC	CVSSRLAGGAYNEQFF
few	TRBJ2-7	12	TRBD1	TRBV5-1	TGCGCCAGCAGCGAACAGGGGAACGAGCAGTACTTC	CASSEQGNEQYF
few	TRBJ2-1	14	.	TRBV2	TGTGCCAGCCGAACCAGACAGATTTACAATGAGCAGTTCTTC	CASRTRQIYNEQFF
.	TRBJ1-5	14	.	TRBV28	TGTGCCAGTCATGACCCGGACAGAAATCAGCCCCAGCATTTT	CASHDPDRNQPQHF
.	TRBJ2-5	15	TRBD1	TRBV6-2/TRBV6-3	TGTGCCAGCAGCCGGCGGGGACAGGGTTTTGAGACCCAGTACTTC	CASSRRGQGFETQYF
.	TRBJ2-7	17	TRBD2	TRBV10-3	TGTGCCATCAGTGAGGCACGTAGGGCGGGAGGACTCTACGAGCAGTACTTC	CAISEARRAGGLYEQYF
many	TRBJ2-7	13	TRBD2	TRBV5-1	TGTGCCAGCAGCTTGCGGGAGGGATACGAGCAGTACTTC	CASSLREGYEQYF
.	TRBJ2-7	15	TRBD2	TRBV20-1	TGCAGTGCTACCCAAACTAGCGGGAGGGCAAGCGCGCAGTACTTC	CSATQTSGRASAQYF
few	TRBJ1-5	15	.	TRBV12-3/TRBV12-4	TGTGCCAGCAGTTTATTCGGACAGAACAATCAGCCCCAGCATTTT	CASSLFGQNNQPQHF
.	TRBJ1-2	14	.	TRBV20-1	TGCAGTGCTCCCCTGACAGGTTCTAACTATGGCTACACCTTC	CSAPLTGSNYGYTF
few	TRBJ2-5	16	TRBD1	TRBV7-6	TGTGCCAGCAGCTTAGTTACAGGGGCCGGGAAAGAGACCCAGTACTTC	CASSLVTGAGKETQYF
.	TRBJ2-1	16	TRBD1	TRBV15	TGTGCCACCAGCAGAGGAGGGGGCCGGAACTACAATGAGCAGTTCTTC	CATSRGGGRNYNEQFF
.	TRBJ2-1	15	.	TRBV5-1	TGCGCCAGCAGCTTGATCCTGGGCGACTCCAATGAGCAGTTCTTC	CASSLILGDSNEQFF
.	TRBJ2-1	16	TRBD2	TRBV20-1	TGCAGTGCTACGCCGAGCGGGAAGAGGACCTACAATGAGCAGTTCTTC	CSATPSGKRTYNEQFF
few	TRBJ1-2	12	.	TRBV28	TGTGCCAGCAGGAGTGGGAGCTATGGCTACACCTTC	CASRSGSYGYTF
.	TRBJ2-2	15	.	TRBV20-1	TGCAGTGCTAGGTGGATAGCGGCGAACACCGGGGAGCTGTTTTTT	CSARWIAANTGELFF
.	TRBJ2-2	15	.	TRBV5-1	TGCGCCAGCAGCTTGTCGGGGAAGGACACCGGGGAGCTGTTTTTT	CASSLSGKDTGELFF
.	TRBJ2-5	16	TRBD2	TRBV4-2	TGTGCCAGCAGCCAAGATCCCAGCGGGAGTGGGGAGACCCAGTACTTC	CASSQDPSGSGETQYF
few	TRBJ2-7	14	.	TRBV27	TGTGCCAGCAGTTTAGTTTGGGGCGGCTACGAGCAGTACTTC	CASSLVWGGYEQYF
.	TRBJ1-1	15	.	TRBV7-2	TGTGCCAGCAGCTTACGCGGCCCGGGGGGCACTGAAGCTTTCTTT	CASSLRGPGGTEAFF
few	TRBJ2-5	14	.	TRBV20-1	TGCAGTGCTAGTGAAGTGGGAGTGTTGGAGACCCAGTACTTC	CSASEVGVLETQYF
few	TRBJ2-1	16	TRBD2	TRBV5-5	TGTGCCAGCAGCTTGTTCCCTAGCGGGAGGGCATTTGAGCAGTTCTTC	CASSLFPSGRAFEQFF
once	TRBJ2-6	16	TRBD2	TRBV10-3	TGTGCCACCAGGACGGGAGGCATCTCTGGGGCCAACGTCCTGACTTTC	CATRTGGISGANVLTF
.	TRBJ2-7	15	.	TRBV7-8	TGTGCCAGCGTCGCCGGAGGGGATAGGTCACACGAGCAGTACTTC	CASVAGGDRSHEQYF
.	TRBJ2-2	15	.	TRBV3-1	TGTGCCAGCAGCCACAGTCAACGGAACACCGGGGAGCTGTTTTTT	CASSHSQRNTGELFF
.	TRBJ1-5	15	TRBD1	TRBV6-5	TGTGCCAGCAGTTACGGACAGGGGTTAGGACAGCCCCAGCATTTT	CASSYGQGLGQPQHF
.	TRBJ2-3	16	TRBD2	TRBV6-1	TGTGCCAGCAGCACCGGACTAGCGGTTAGCACAGATACGCAGTATTTT	CASSTGLAVSTDTQYF
.	TRBJ2-1	17	TRBD2	TRBV29-1	TGCAGCGTTGACCCGGGACTAGCGGGAGTAGGGAGCAATGAGCAGTTCTTC	CSVDPGLAGVGSNEQFF